A selection of T cell receptor beta chains follows, all from one sample in a study of cytomegalovirus exposure and HLA in healthy donors. The protocol was immunoSEQ multiplex PCR, while the TCRdb copy is restricted to in-frame clones and leaves out a portion. The sample has roughly 160,000 clones; 70% to 80% are singletons. Sequencing was performed on PBMCs. The receptor set was obtained from a man aged 25-45 years in good health and CMV-seronegative. The CDR3 runs from the conserved cysteine through the conserved F or W. D genes are given only for firm matches. Clone size is given for some rows only: seen once, a few or many times, or a class if the clone is expanded.

size,J,V,D,DNA,CDR3
NA,TRBJ1-2,TRBV9,NA,TGTGCCAGCAGCGCCTATACCTTAGGGGATGGCTACACCTTC,CASSAYTLGDGYTF
few,TRBJ2-1,TRBV7-2,TRBD2,TGTGCCAGCAGCCCCCGGACTAGTGCCTACAATGAGCAGTTCTTC,CASSPRTSAYNEQFF
NA,TRBJ2-3,TRBV7-9,NA,TGTGCCAGCAGCTACGCATACACAGTGCTCCAAGATACGCAGTATTTT,CASSYAYTVLQDTQYF
NA,TRBJ1-5,TRBV2,NA,TGTGCCGGGCGGCGGGGTCTGAATCAGCCCCAGCATTTT,CAGRRGLNQPQHF
NA,TRBJ1-2,TRBV18,NA,TGTGCCAGCTCCCCATATCATCAGGGGCCCTATGGCTACACCTTC,CASSPYHQGPYGYTF
NA,TRBJ1-6,TRBV6-5,NA,TGTGCCAGCAGTTACTCTATTCAGCGTCTTGGGTCCCTCCACTTT,CASSYSIQRLGSLHF
few,TRBJ1-5,TRBV28,TRBD1,TGTGCCAGCAGTAGCTCGGGACAGGGGGCACTTCAGCCCCAGCATTTT,CASSSSGQGALQPQHF
NA,TRBJ2-7,TRBV7-2,TRBD2,TGTGCCAGCAGCATTAGCGGGGGGGAGAAGTACTACGAGCAGTACTTC,CASSISGGEKYYEQYF
NA,TRBJ2-1,TRBV19,TRBD2,TGTGCCAGTAGTGTCCTAGCGGGGGGTCTCAATGAGCAGTTCTTC,CASSVLAGGLNEQFF
NA,TRBJ1-2,TRBV4-3,NA,TGCGCCAGCAGCCCCCGGGACAAAGCTAACTATGGCTACACCTTC,CASSPRDKANYGYTF
NA,TRBJ1-2,TRBV5-4,NA,TGTGCCAGCAGCTTGGGGCGGGAGCTCGGCGATGGCTACACCTTC,CASSLGRELGDGYTF
NA,TRBJ2-5,TRBV5-1,NA,TGCGCCAGCAGCCCACTAGGACGGCAAGAGACCCAGTACTTC,CASSPLGRQETQYF
NA,TRBJ2-1,TRBV4-2,NA,TGTGCCAGCAGCCAAGATCAACCCCAGGGCTCCTACAATGAGCAGTTCTTC,CASSQDQPQGSYNEQFF
NA,TRBJ2-7,TRBV13,NA,TGTGCCAGCAGCATTCTACAGGGATTTGTACACGAGCAGTACTTC,CASSILQGFVHEQYF
NA,TRBJ1-1,TRBV10-1,NA,TGCGCCAGCAGTGAGTCTTTTGCAGGAAAAAACACTGAAGCTTTCTTT,CASSESFAGKNTEAFF
NA,TRBJ2-4,TRBV9,NA,TGTGCCAGCAGCCAAGCGGGCCAGGGAATTCAGTACTTC,CASSQAGQGIQYF
NA,TRBJ1-3,TRBV11-2,TRBD1,TGTGCCAGCAGCTTTAATAAGGGGGCCATCTCTGGAAACACCATATATTTT,CASSFNKGAISGNTIYF
NA,TRBJ2-7,TRBV20-1,TRBD2,TGCAGTGGGGGGGGTACCTACGAGCAGTACTTC,CSGGGTYEQYF
NA,TRBJ2-1,TRBV14,TRBD2,TGTGCCAGCAGCCCCCATCCGGGACTAGCGGTCTACAATGAGCAGTTCTTC,CASSPHPGLAVYNEQFF
few,TRBJ2-5,TRBV5-4,TRBD2,TGTGCCAGCAGCTTGGGACTAGCGGGAGACGTCCGGGAGACCCAGTACTTC,CASSLGLAGDVRETQYF
NA,TRBJ2-7,TRBV6-5,TRBD1,TGTGCCAGCATGGTGGACAGGGGATCCTACGAGCAGTACTTC,CASMVDRGSYEQYF
NA,TRBJ2-5,TRBV4-2,TRBD2,TGTGCCAGCAGCCAAGAAGAGCGGCTAGCGGAAGAGACCCAGTACTTC,CASSQEERLAEETQYF
NA,TRBJ2-1,TRBV4-3,TRBD2,TGCGCCAGCAGCCAAGGACTAGCGGTACCCTACAATGAGCAGTTCTTC,CASSQGLAVPYNEQFF
NA,TRBJ2-7,TRBV5-3,NA,TGTGCCAGTAGGAGACTCGGGTGTGGGTACGAGCAGTACTTC,CASRRLGCGYEQYF
NA,TRBJ2-7,TRBV9,NA,TGTGCCAGCAGCGTAAATACAGAGAAGACCTACGAGCAGTACTTC,CASSVNTEKTYEQYF
NA,TRBJ2-2,TRBV28,NA,TGTGCCAGCAGTTTCTTGGGGGCGACCGGGGAGCTGTTTTTT,CASSFLGATGELFF
NA,TRBJ2-7,TRBV4-3,NA,TGCGCCAGCAGCCAAGAGGCAGGGCGTCATGGCGAGCAGTACTTC,CASSQEAGRHGEQYF
NA,TRBJ1-1,TRBV7-8,NA,TGTGCCAGCAGCCAAAGTAGCCCGAGGAACACTGAAGCTTTCTTT,CASSQSSPRNTEAFF
NA,TRBJ2-1,TRBV19,NA,TGTGCCAGTAGTATAGATAGGGCGGGTTACAATGAGCAGTTCTTC,CASSIDRAGYNEQFF
NA,TRBJ1-1,TRBV6-5,TRBD1,TGTGCCAGCAGTTCCGGGACAGGGAGTAACACTGAAGCTTTCTTT,CASSSGTGSNTEAFF
NA,TRBJ2-1,TRBV19,NA,TGTGCCAGTAGTATTGGTCCGAGCTCCAATGAGCAGTTCTTC,CASSIGPSSNEQFF